Following are 27 T cell receptor beta chains from one sample sequenced in a study of blood T cell repertoires in COVID-19. TCRdb's table, derived via immunoSEQ multiplex PCR, lists solely in-frame clones and lacks some. The data hold approximately 70,000 clones, with roughly nine tenths observed a single time. Sequencing used peripheral blood. Receptors originate from a man between 50 and 59 years old with COVID-19, enrolled during active disease.

CDR3 DNA sequence: TGTGCCTGGACAGGCACCTCAGATACGCAGTATTTT. Amino acid sequence: CAWTGTSDTQYF. This chain connects TRBV30 to TRBJ2-3; no reliable D call. CDR1 is GTSNPN and CDR2 is SVGIG in the germline V gene (reference sequence). Trimming removed 4 bases from V and 4 bases from J, with 9 bases in between. This CDR3 is built from 12 residues.

CDR3 residues: CASRQQGTYGYTF. In nucleotides, the CDR3 is TGTGCCAGCAGACAACAGGGAACCTATGGCTACACCTTC. The chain couples TRBV28 to TRBJ1-2; D is possibly TRBD1 (6 bases). Trimming stripped 6 bases from V and 4 bases from J, with 12 bases between. The CDR3 totals 13 residues. Germline CDR1 MDHEN, CDR2 SYDVKM.

The chain joins TRBV30 to TRBJ1-3; tentative D call: TRBD1 (6 bases). From germline, CDR1 is GTSNPN and CDR2 SVGIG (reference sequence). This CDR3 is built from 15 residues. V was cut by 0 bases and J by 4 bases, with 13 bases left in between. DNA for the CDR3: TGTGCCTGGAGTGTGCTCAGGGGTGCGGGAAACACCATATATTTT. As protein: CAWSVLRGAGNTIYF.

V and J are TRBV19 and TRBJ2-2, with D possibly matching TRBD2 (5 bases). Germline V gives CDR1 LNHDA, CDR2 SQIVND (reference sequence). Trimming removed 7 bases from V and 6 bases from J, with 12 bases in between. The CDR3 has 13 amino acids. CDR3 in amino acids: CASNQLRAGELFF. DNA of the CDR3: TGTGCCAGTAATCAGTTGAGGGCCGGGGAGCTGTTTTTT.

Worth noting for this clone: At the DNA level, this CDR3 is encoded by other sequences in the same sample as well. The chain links TRBV5-1 to TRBJ1-2; 7 nucleotides line up with TRBD1. Germline CDR1 SGHRS, CDR2 YFSETQ. J was trimmed by 5 bases and V by 2 bases; bases with no gene match: 3. CDR3 length: 13 residues. CDR3 in DNA: TGCGCCAGCAGCTTAGGGGGCGGGTATGGCTACACCTTC. This gives the protein CASSLGGGYGYTF.

The chain carries TRBV7-3 and TRBJ2-2; TRBD2 matches at 10 bases. The V and J ends lost 6 bases and 0 bases, in that order; junction bases with no gene match: 7. Germline lookup yields CDR1 SGHTA and CDR2 FQGTGA. The CDR3 has 17 amino acids. Written as DNA, the CDR3 is TGTGCCAGCAGGTCGAAAGCGGGAGGGCCGAACACCGGGGAGCTGTTTTTT. Its translation: CASRSKAGGPNTGELFF.

This clone was detected only once. The chain carries TRBV5-4 and TRBJ2-3, with D hard to call. Germline V gives CDR1 SGHNT, CDR2 YYREEE (reference sequence). The CDR3 consists of 14 residues. Trimming pared 3 bases from V and 0 bases from J, leaving 8 bases between. This CDR3 is CASSSYPSTDTQYF. The CDR3, as DNA: TGTGCCAGCAGCTCCTACCCAAGCACAGATACGCAGTATTTT.

The chain recombines TRBV9 with TRBJ1-1; 10 nucleotides match TRBD1. The CDR3 totals 14 residues. Unmatched junction bases numbered 2, after V lost 2 bases and J lost 4 bases. Germline V gene data show CDR1 as SGDLS and CDR2 as YYNGEE. The CDR3 loop reads CASSVGDRGTEAFF. The CDR3 nucleotides are TGTGCCAGCAGCGTCGGGGACAGGGGCACTGAAGCTTTCTTT.

The V gene is TRBV5-4, the J gene TRBJ2-3; 10 bases line up with TRBD2. V was pared by 3 bases and J by 4 bases, with 11 bases of the junction left unmatched. From germline, CDR1 is SGHNT and CDR2 YYREEE (reference sequence). The length of the CDR3 is 17 residues. For the CDR3, the DNA is TGTGCCAGCAGCTCCGACGGGACTAGCGAGTATGCAGATACGCAGTATTTT. Amino acids: CASSSDGTSEYADTQYF.

The chain recombines TRBV6-5 with TRBJ2-3; D unresolved. Germline lookup yields CDR1 MNHEY and CDR2 SVGAGI. This CDR3 contains 13 residues. With 7 bases removed from V and 2 bases from J, the gap between germline ends came to 10 bases. The DNA of the CDR3 is TGTGCCAGCACCGCAGGATACACAGATACGCAGTATTTT. It specifies CASTAGYTDTQYF.

The chain carries TRBV7-2 and TRBJ2-3, with 12 bases lining up with TRBD2. Germline V lookup: CDR1 SGHTA, CDR2 FQGNSA. This CDR3 comprises 14 residues. Germline trimming cut 0 bases from V and 10 bases from J; bases unmatched to any gene: 2. CDR3 DNA sequence: TGTGCCAGCAGCTTAGCGGCTAGCGGGAGGGCGCAGTATTTT. Its protein is CASSLAASGRAQYF.

J is TRBJ1-5 and V is TRBV11-2, with 10 positions matching TRBD1. This CDR3 has 14 amino acids. Trimming at V came to 4 bases and at J to 6 bases, leaving 3 bases not matched to a gene. Germline V gene data show CDR1 as SGHAT and CDR2 as FQNNGV. As DNA, the CDR3 is TGTGCCAGCAGCTCCGGACAGGGGGGTCAGCCCCAGCATTTT. Its protein is CASSSGQGGQPQHF. The variable domain in full, with the rest retrieved from reference TRBV11-2 and TRBJ1-5, is EAGVAQSPRYKIIEKRQSVAFWCNPISGHATLYWYQQILGQGPKLLIQFQNNGVVDDSQLPKDRFSAERLKGVDSTLKIQPAKLEDSAVYLCASSSGQGGQPQHFGDGTRLSIL.

In this sample, this clone turned up once. This rearrangement joins TRBV6-5 to TRBJ1-4, with D unclear. The CDR3 is 13 amino acids. Germline V lookup: CDR1 MNHEY, CDR2 SVGAGI. V lost 8 bases and J 7 bases, leaving 14 bases between the germline ends. The DNA of the CDR3 is TGTGCCAGCGGGCCGCGGGCGGGTGAAAAACTGTTTTTT. Protein: CASGPRAGEKLFF.

The rearrangement uses TRBV28 and TRBJ1-1; tentative D call: TRBD1 (5 bases). Germline CDR1 reads MDHEN; CDR2 reads SYDVKM. This CDR3 is built from 11 residues. The CDR3 bases are TGTGCATTGGGGGGACGAACTGAAGCTTTCTTT. Its translation is CALGGRTEAFF. Full variable domain (rest looked up from reference TRBV28 and TRBJ1-1): DVKVTQSSRYLVKRTGEKVFLECVQDMDHENMFWYRQDPGLGLRLIYFSYDVKMKEKGDIPEGYSVSREKKERFSLILESASTNQTSMYLCALGGRTEAFFGQGTRLTVV.

This sequence joins TRBV19 and TRBJ1-6; 8 nucleotides line up with TRBD1. The junction had 4 bases not matched to a gene; V was cut back by 10 bases and J by 2 bases. This CDR3 has 14 amino acids. The V gene's germline CDR1 is LNHDA and CDR2 SQIVND (reference sequence). This CDR3 is CATADRAYNSPLHF. CDR3 DNA sequence: TGTGCCACCGCGGACAGGGCCTATAATTCACCCCTCCACTTT.

The chain carries TRBV11-2 and TRBJ2-7; 9 bases line up with TRBD2. The CDR3 is 16 amino acids. The germline V gene has CDR1 SGHAT and CDR2 FQNNGV. V trimming: 2 bases; J trimming: 2 bases; junction bases outside the gene matches: 7. The CDR3 DNA sequence: TGTGCCAGCAGCTTACGGGAGGCTAGCGGGACCTACGAGCAGTACTTC. Protein sequence: CASSLREASGTYEQYF.

The chain employs TRBV4-2 and TRBJ2-3; TRBD2 matches 7 bases. Germline V gene data show CDR1 as LGHNA and CDR2 as YNFKEQ. The CDR3 extends over 15 amino acids. V dropped 0 bases and J dropped 4; count of bases not matched to a gene: 4. This CDR3 reads CASSQEAGAADTQYF. The CDR3 region has the DNA TGTGCCAGCAGCCAAGAGGCGGGAGCGGCAGATACGCAGTATTTT.

V is TRBV15 and J is TRBJ2-1; 10 bases are shared with TRBD2. Per the germline V gene, CDR1 is LNHNV and CDR2 is YYDKDF (reference sequence). V dropped 1 base and J dropped 3; count of bases not matched to a gene: 0. This CDR3 spans 15 amino acids. CDR3: CATSRVAGGYNEQFF. The CDR3 DNA is TGTGCCACCAGCAGAGTAGCGGGAGGCTACAATGAGCAGTTCTTC.

This chain connects TRBV18 to TRBJ2-7; TRBD1 is a possible D gene (6 bases). The CDR3 is made up of 14 amino acids. The germline V gene has CDR1 KGHSH and CDR2 LQKENI. V was clipped by 5 bases and J by 1 base, with 12 bases between them. The CDR3 reads CASSVTGYSYEQYV. CDR3 DNA sequence: TGTGCCAGCTCAGTCACAGGGTATTCCTACGAGCAGTACGTC.

The chain couples TRBV5-4 to TRBJ2-3; 7 positions agree with TRBD2. Germline-derived CDR1 and CDR2 are SGHNT and YYREEE (reference sequence). The CDR3 consists of 16 residues. With 1 base clipped from V and 2 bases from J, the junction kept 7 bases outside the gene matches. CDR3 coding DNA: TGTGCCAGCAGCTTGTTTACTAGCGCAACCACAGATACGCAGTATTTT. It codes for CASSLFTSATTDTQYF.

The rearrangement links TRBV6-4 to TRBJ1-2, with 7 bases aligning to TRBD1. Germline loops: CDR1 MRHNA, CDR2 SNTAGT. V was clipped by 6 bases and J by 3 bases; unmatched bases: 7. The CDR3 is made up of 14 amino acids. CDR3 region: CASSPSTGDYGYTF. The CDR3, as DNA: TGTGCCAGCAGCCCCTCAACAGGGGACTATGGCTACACCTTC.

The gene calls are TRBV6-6 and TRBJ1-4; D is uncertain. This CDR3 contains 15 residues. Germline V gene lookup returns CDR1 MNHNY and CDR2 SVGAGI (reference sequence). Between the trimmed V and J ends, which lost 3 bases and 0 bases, there was a span of 8 bases. In DNA, the CDR3 is TGTGCCAGCAGTTATTGGGCCACAACTAATGAAAAACTGTTTTTT. It is translated as CASSYWATTNEKLFF.

V is TRBV4-1 and J is TRBJ2-7; the match to TRBD1 covers 9 bases. The junction had 4 bases not matched to a gene; V was cut back by 3 bases and J by 7 bases. In germline, CDR1 is MGHRA, CDR2 YSYEKL. The CDR3 is 13 residues long. CDR3 sequence reads: CASSQADRGEQYF. The CDR3 region has the DNA TGCGCCAGCAGCCAGGCCGACAGGGGGGAGCAGTACTTC.

This chain's CDR3 is CATYLLPYEQYF. The CDR3 DNA is TGTGCCACCTATCTCCTCCCCTACGAGCAGTACTTC. This sequence joins TRBV27 and TRBJ2-7; D ambiguous. CDR1 MNHEY and CDR2 SMNVEV come from the germline V gene (reference sequence). This CDR3 is 12 amino acids long. The V end lost 10 bases, the J end lost 2 bases, and 12 bases lay between the germline ends.

The chain is built from TRBV29-1 and TRBJ1-2; D is perhaps TRBD1 (5 bases). There are 11 residues in the CDR3. Germline CDR1 SQVTM, CDR2 ANQGSEA. V lost 4 bases and J lost 7, with 10 bases in between. The CDR3 protein is CSVAGQGGYTF. CDR3 bases: TGCAGCGTTGCCGGGCAGGGTGGCTACACCTTC.

This clone was observed a handful of times. V and J are TRBV28 and TRBJ1-2; a possible D gene is TRBD1 (5 bases). The CDR3 has 11 residues. Germline CDR1 and CDR2: MDHEN and SYDVKM. The ends were cut back, 5 bases at V and 9 bases at J, with 10 bases in the middle. This CDR3 reads CASSNRPSYTF. CDR3 nucleotides: TGTGCCAGCAGTAACAGGCCTAGCTACACCTTC.

The rearrangement links TRBV6-5 to TRBJ2-1; D remains unclear. V was cut by 6 bases and J by 6 bases, with 6 bases left in between. Germline CDR1 reads MNHEY; CDR2 reads SVGAGI. This CDR3 region has 11 residues. DNA of the CDR3: TGTGCCAGCAGCGACACCAATGAGCAGTTCTTC. This sequence encodes CASSDTNEQFF.